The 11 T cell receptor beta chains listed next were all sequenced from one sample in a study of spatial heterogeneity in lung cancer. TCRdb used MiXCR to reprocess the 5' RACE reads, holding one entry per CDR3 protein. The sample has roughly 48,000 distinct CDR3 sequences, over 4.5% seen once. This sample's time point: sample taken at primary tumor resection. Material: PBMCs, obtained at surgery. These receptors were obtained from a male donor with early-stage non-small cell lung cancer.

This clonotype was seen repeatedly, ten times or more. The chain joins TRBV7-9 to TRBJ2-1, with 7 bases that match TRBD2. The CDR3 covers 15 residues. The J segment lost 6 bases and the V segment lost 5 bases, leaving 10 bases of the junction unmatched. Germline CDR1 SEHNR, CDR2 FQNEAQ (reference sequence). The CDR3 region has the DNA TGTGCCAGCAGCGCCAGGGAGGGGAGTTCCAATGAGCAGTTCTTC. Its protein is CASSAREGSSNEQFF.

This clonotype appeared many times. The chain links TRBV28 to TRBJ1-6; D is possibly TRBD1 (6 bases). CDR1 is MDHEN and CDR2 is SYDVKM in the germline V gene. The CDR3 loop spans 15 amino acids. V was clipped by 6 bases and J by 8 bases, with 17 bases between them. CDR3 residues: CASSRGPGVDSPLHF. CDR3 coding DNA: TGTGCCAGCAGCCGCGGGCCAGGGGTGGATTCACCCCTCCACTTT.

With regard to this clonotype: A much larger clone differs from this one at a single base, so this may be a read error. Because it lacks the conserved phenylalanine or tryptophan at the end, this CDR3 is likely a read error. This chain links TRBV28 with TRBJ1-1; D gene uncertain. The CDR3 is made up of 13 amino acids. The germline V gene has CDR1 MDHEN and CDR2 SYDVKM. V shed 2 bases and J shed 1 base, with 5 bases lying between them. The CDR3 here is CASSLTGNTEAFL. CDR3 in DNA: TGTGCCAGCAGTTTAACCGGGAACACTGAAGCTTTCTTA.

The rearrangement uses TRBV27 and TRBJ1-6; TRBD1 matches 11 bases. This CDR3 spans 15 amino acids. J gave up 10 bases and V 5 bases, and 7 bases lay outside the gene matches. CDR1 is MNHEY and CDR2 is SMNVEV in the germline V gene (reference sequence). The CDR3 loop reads CASSPWTGGESPLHF. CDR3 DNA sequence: TGTGCCAGCAGTCCCTGGACAGGGGGCGAATCACCCCTCCACTTT.

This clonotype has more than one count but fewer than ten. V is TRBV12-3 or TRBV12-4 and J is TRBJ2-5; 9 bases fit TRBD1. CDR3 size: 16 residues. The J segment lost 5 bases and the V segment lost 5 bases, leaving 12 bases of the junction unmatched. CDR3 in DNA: TGTGCCAGCAGTAACACCCTCGGGACAGGGTCGGAGACCCAGTACTTC. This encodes CASSNTLGTGSETQYF.

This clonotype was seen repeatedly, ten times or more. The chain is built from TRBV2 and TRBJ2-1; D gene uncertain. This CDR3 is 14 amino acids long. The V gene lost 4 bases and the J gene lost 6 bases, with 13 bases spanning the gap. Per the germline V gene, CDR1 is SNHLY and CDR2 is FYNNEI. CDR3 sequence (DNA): TGTGCCAGCAGTGTCGGGCCTCTCCCCAATGAGCAGTTCTTC. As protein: CASSVGPLPNEQFF.

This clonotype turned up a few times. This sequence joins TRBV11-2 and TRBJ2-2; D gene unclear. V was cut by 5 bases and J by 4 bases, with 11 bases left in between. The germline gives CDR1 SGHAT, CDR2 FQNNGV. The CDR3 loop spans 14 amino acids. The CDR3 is CASSQFWSTGELFF. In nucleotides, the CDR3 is TGTGCCAGCAGCCAGTTCTGGAGCACCGGGGAGCTGTTTTTT.

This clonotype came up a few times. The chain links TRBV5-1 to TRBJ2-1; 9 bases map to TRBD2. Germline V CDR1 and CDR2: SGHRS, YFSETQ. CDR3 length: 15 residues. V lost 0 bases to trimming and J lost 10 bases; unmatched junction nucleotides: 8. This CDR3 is CASSLDGGRAIEQFF. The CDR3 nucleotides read TGCGCCAGCAGCTTGGATGGCGGGAGGGCCATAGAGCAGTTCTTC.

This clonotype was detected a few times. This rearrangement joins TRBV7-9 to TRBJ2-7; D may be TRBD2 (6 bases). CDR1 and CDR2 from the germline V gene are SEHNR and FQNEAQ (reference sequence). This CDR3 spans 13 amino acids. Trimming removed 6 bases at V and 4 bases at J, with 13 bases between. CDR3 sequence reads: CASRRLDSYEQYF. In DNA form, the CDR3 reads TGTGCCAGCAGGAGACTAGATTCGTACGAGCAGTACTTC. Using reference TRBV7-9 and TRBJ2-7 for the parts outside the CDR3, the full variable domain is DTGVSQNPRHKITKRGQNVTFRCDPISEHNRLYWYRQTLGQGPEFLTYFQNEAQLEKSRLLSDRFSAERPKGSFSTLEIQRTEQGDSAMYLCASRRLDSYEQYFGPGTRLTVT.

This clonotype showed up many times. In DNA, the CDR3 is TGTGCCAGCAGTTTCCGGGACAGGGGAGGTGGTCAGCCCCAGCATTTT. Translating it yields CASSFRDRGGGQPQHF. V is TRBV28 and J is TRBJ1-5; 10 positions agree with TRBD1. The germline CDR1 and CDR2 sequences are MDHEN and SYDVKM. The length of the CDR3 is 16 residues. V dropped 3 bases and J dropped 6; count of bases not matched to a gene: 8.

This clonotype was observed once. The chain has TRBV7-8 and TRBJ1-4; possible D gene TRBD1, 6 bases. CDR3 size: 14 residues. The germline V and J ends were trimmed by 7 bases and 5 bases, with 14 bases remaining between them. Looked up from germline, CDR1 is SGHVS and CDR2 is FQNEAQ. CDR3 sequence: CASTPRGFNEKLFF. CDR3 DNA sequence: TGTGCCAGCACGCCAAGGGGGTTCAATGAAAAACTGTTTTTT.